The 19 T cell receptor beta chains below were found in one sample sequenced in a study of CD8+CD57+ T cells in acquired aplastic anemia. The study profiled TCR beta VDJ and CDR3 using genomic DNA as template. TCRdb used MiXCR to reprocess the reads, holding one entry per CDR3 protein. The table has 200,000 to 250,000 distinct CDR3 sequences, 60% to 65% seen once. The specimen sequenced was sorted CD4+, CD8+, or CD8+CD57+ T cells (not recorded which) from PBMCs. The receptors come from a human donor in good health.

The CDR3 loop reads CASRLVPGFTDTQYF. CDR3 DNA: TGTGCCAGCCGACTAGTTCCAGGGTTCACAGATACGCAGTATTTT. The chain uses TRBV19 and TRBJ2-3, with TRBD2 as a possible D gene (6 bases). Trimming removed 9 bases at V and 2 bases at J, with 18 bases between. The germline CDR1 and CDR2 sequences are LNHDA and SQIVND (reference sequence). The CDR3 consists of 15 residues. Full variable domain (remainder filled in from reference TRBV19 and TRBJ2-3): DGGITQSPKYLFRKEGQNVTLSCEQNLNHDAMYWYRQDPGQGLRLIYYSQIVNDFQKGDIAEGYSVSREKKESFPLTVTSAQKNPTAFYLCASRLVPGFTDTQYFGPGTRLTVL.

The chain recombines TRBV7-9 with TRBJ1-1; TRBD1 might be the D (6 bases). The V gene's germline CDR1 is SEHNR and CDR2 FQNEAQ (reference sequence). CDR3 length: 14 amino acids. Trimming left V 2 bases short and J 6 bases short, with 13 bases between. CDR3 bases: TGTGCCAGCAGCTTATCGCAGGGGCCCTCTGAAGCTTTCTTT. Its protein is CASSLSQGPSEAFF.

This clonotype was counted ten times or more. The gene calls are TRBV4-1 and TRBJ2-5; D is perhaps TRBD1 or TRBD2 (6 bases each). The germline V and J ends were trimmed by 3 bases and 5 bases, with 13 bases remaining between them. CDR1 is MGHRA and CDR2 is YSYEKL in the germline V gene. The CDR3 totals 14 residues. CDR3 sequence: CASSQGGPGETQYF. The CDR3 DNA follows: TGCGCCAGCAGCCAGGGGGGCCCGGGGGAGACCCAGTACTTC.

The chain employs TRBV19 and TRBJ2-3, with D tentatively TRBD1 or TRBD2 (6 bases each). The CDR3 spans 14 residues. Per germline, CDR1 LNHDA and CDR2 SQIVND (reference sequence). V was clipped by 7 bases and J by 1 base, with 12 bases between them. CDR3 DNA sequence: TGTGCCAGTAAGACAAGGGGGGGCACAGATACGCAGTATTTT. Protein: CASKTRGGTDTQYF. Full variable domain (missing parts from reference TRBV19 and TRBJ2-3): DGGITQSPKYLFRKEGQNVTLSCEQNLNHDAMYWYRQDPGQGLRLIYYSQIVNDFQKGDIAEGYSVSREKKESFPLTVTSAQKNPTAFYLCASKTRGGTDTQYFGPGTRLTVL.

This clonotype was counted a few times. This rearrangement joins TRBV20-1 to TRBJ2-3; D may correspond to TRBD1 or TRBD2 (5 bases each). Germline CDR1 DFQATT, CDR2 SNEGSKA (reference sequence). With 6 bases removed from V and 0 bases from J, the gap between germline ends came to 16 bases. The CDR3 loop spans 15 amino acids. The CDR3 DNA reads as TGCAGTGCCGGGGACGAGCTCCTAAGCACAGATACGCAGTATTTT. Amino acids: CSAGDELLSTDTQYF.

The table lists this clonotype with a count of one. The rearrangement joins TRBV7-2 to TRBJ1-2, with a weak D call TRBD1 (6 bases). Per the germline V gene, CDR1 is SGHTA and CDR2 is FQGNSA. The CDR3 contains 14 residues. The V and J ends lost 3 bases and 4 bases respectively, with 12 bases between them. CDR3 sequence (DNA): TGTGCCAGCAGCTTGACCGACAGGCTCTATGGCTACACCTTC. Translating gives CASSLTDRLYGYTF.

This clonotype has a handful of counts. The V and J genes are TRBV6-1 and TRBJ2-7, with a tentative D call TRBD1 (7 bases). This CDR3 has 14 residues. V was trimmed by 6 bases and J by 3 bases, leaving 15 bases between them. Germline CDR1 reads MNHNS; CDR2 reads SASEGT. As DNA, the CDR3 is TGTGCCAGCAGCCTGGGCAGGGGGGACTACGAGCAGTACTTC. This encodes CASSLGRGDYEQYF.

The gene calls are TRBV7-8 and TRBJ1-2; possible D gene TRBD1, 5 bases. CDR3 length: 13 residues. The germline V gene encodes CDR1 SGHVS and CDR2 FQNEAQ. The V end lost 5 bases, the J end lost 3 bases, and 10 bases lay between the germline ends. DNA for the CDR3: TGTGCCAGCAGCAGGGGTTTCGACTATGGCTACACCTTC. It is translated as CASSRGFDYGYTF.

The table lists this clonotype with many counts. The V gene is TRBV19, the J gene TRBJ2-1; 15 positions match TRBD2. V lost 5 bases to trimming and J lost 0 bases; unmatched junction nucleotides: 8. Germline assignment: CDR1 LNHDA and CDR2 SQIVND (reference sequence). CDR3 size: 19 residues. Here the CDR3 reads CASSPGLAGGAVSYNEQFF. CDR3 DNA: TGTGCCAGTAGTCCGGGACTAGCGGGGGGCGCCGTCTCCTACAATGAGCAGTTCTTC.

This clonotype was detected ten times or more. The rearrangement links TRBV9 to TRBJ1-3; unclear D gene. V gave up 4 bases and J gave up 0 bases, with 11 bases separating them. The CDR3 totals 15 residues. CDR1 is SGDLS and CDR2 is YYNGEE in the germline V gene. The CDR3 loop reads CASSMFDSSGNTIYF. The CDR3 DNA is TGTGCCAGCAGCATGTTCGATAGCTCTGGAAACACCATATATTTT.

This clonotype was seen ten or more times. Written as DNA, the CDR3 is TGTGCCAGCAGCCCGAAGAGTCTTAGCTCCTACGAGCAGTACTTC. Translated: CASSPKSLSSYEQYF. The rearrangement uses TRBV5-8 and TRBJ2-7; D is unclear. V gave up 4 bases and J gave up 0 bases, with 14 bases separating them. CDR1 SGHTS and CDR2 YDEGEE come from the germline V gene. The CDR3 covers 15 residues.

CDR3 sequence (DNA): TGTGCCAGCAGCTTAGTAAGTGGGGGACTAGCATACGAGCAGTACTTC. Encoded protein: CASSLVSGGLAYEQYF. The gene calls are TRBV7-9 and TRBJ2-7; 9 nucleotides match TRBD2. CDR3 length: 16 residues. Per germline, CDR1 SEHNR and CDR2 FQNEAQ (reference sequence). J gave up 4 bases and V 1 base, and 8 bases lay outside the gene matches. The full variable domain, in which reference TRBV7-9 and TRBJ2-7 provide the parts outside the CDR3, is DTGVSQNPRHKITKRGQNVTFRCDPISEHNRLYWYRQTLGQGPEFLTYFQNEAQLEKSRLLSDRFSAERPKGSFSTLEIQRTEQGDSAMYLCASSLVSGGLAYEQYFGPGTRLTVT.

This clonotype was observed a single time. The DNA for the CDR3 is TGCGCCAGCAGCCATGTCAACTATGGCTACACCTTC. It encodes CASSHVNYGYTF. This chain links TRBV5-1 with TRBJ1-2; the D is unclear. The germline gives CDR1 SGHRS, CDR2 YFSETQ. The ends were cut back, 4 bases at V and 2 bases at J, with 6 bases in the middle. The CDR3 has 12 amino acids. Using reference TRBV5-1 and TRBJ1-2 for the parts outside the CDR3, the full variable domain is KAGVTQTPRYLIKTRGQQVTLSCSPISGHRSVSWYQQTPGQGLQFLFEYFSETQRNKGNFPGRFSGRQFSNSRSEMNVSTLELGDSALYLCASSHVNYGYTFGSGTRLTVV.

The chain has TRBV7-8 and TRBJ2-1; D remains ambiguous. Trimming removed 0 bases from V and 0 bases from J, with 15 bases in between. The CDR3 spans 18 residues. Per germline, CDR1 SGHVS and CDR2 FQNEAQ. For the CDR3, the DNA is TGTGCCAGCAGCTTAGCCCCAAATCGGGCAGCCTCCTACAATGAGCAGTTCTTC. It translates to CASSLAPNRAASYNEQFF. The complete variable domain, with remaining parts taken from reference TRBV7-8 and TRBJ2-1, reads GAGVSQSPRYKVAKRGQDVALRCDPISGHVSLFWYQQALGQGPEFLTYFQNEAQLDKSGLPSDRFFAERPEGSVSTLKIQRTQQEDSAVYLCASSLAPNRAASYNEQFFGPGTRLTVL.

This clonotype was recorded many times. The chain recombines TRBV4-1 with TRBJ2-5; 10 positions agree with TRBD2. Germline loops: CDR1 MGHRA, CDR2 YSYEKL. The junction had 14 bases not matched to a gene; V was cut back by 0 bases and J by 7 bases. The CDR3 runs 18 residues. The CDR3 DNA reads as TGCGCCAGCAGCCAAGATACCCCTAGCGGGGGCGCGGCGGGGACCCAGTACTTC. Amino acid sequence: CASSQDTPSGGAAGTQYF.

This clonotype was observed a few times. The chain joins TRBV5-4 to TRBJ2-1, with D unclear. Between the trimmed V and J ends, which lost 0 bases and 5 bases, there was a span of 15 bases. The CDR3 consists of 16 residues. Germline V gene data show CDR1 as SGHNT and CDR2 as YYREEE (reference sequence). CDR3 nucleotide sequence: TGTGCCAGCAGCTTGGATACATCGTACCCCCACAATGAGCAGTTCTTC. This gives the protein CASSLDTSYPHNEQFF.

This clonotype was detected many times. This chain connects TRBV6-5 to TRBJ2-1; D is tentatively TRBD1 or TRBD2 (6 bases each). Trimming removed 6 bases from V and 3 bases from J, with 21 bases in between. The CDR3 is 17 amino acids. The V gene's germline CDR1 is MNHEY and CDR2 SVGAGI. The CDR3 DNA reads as TGTGCCAGCAGCAAAGAGGAGGGGGACGGAAACTACAATGAGCAGTTCTTC. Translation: CASSKEEGDGNYNEQFF.

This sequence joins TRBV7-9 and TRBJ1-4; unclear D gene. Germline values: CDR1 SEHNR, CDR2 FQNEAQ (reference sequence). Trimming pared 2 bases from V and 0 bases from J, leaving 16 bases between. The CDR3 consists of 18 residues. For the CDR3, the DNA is TGTGCCAGCAGCTTAAACGACCTTGAACTTGCAACTAATGAAAAACTGTTTTTT. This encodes CASSLNDLELATNEKLFF.

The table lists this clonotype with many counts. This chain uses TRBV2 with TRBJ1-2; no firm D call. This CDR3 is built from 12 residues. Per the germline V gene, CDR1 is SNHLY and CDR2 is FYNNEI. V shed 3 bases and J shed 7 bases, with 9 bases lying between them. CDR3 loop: CASSDPGFGYTF. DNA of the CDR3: TGTGCCAGCAGTGACCCGGGGTTTGGCTACACCTTC.